The T cell receptor beta chain under discussion was sequenced for a study of T cells in Graves' hyperthyroidism and ophthalmopathy (dated by TCRdb to between 2019 and 2020). A note on the overall study: To identify distinguishing TCR V-J signatures, a discovery cohort of around 100 patients was used, comprising 40 to 45 with Graves' ophthalmopathy and roughly 60 with stable Graves' hyperthyroidism. Prospective prediction of ophthalmopathy was tested in an independent validation cohort consisting of fewer than 20 hyperthyroidism patients and about 17 patients who later progressed to ophthalmopathy. For training and testing, the 95 to 100 patients in the discovery cohort were randomly divided in a 7:3 ratio. In several Graves' hyperthyroidism patients, the study also compared T-cell repertoires from thyroid tissue with T-cell repertoires from blood. After sampling, hyperthyroidism patients received methimazole starting at 30 mg daily, and ophthalmopathy patients received high-dose intravenous methylprednisolone. The paper reports TCR Vbeta CDR3 sequencing of over 120 peripheral blood samples: some 41 ophthalmopathy, under 85 hyperthyroidism and approximately 17 progressor patients. The full study reports these points: In validation, progression to ophthalmopathy was predicted by the model with roughly 71% sensitivity and 72% to 80% specificity, a median of roughly 6.4 months before onset. Blood samples also contained most of the expanded thyroid clonotypes (frequency above 0.001), which suggests that blood repertoires may reflect thyroid immune responses. A model built on a 13 V-J signature distinguished ophthalmopathy from stable hyperthyroidism, reaching around 88% sensitivity and approximately 81% specificity in cross-validation and 80%/75% in testing. Sample size was not statistically predetermined, and blinding of investigators to group allocation was not performed.

Amplification of TCR beta CDR3 regions was carried out from RNA transcripts. For the first round of RT-PCR on the TCR CDR3, the HTBI primer set was used together with the Qiagen OneStep RT-PCR kit. The libraries were constructed in a second round of multiplex PCR and then size-selected and purified. Sequencing of the libraries was done on an Illumina HiSeq2000 using paired-end 100 bp reads. The study's processing was this. SOAPnuke was used to process the raw data, with reads discarded if the reads contained adapters or uncalled bases, had a mean Phred below 15, or lacked an exact constant-primer or identifier match. COPE v1.2.5 was used to merge high-quality paired reads, and clonotypes were defined as unique nucleotide sequences. MiTCR v1.1 was used to align the clonotypes against IMGT TRBV, TRBD and TRBJ reference segments. Only V-J combinations with frequency above 0.0001, covering about 99% of repertoires, were analysed. The TCS score was defined as F50 (clonal expansion) divided by E x V (chaos), with BLOSUM62-based TCRdist calculated between CDR3 peptides within each V-J. Welch's t-statistics and random forest reduced fewer than 600 V-J features to 13, which were used in a naive Bayes classifier (R e1071). Thyroid-blood repertoire similarity was quantified with the Morisita-Horn index. The public sequencing data were trimmed at Q25 with fastp and processed into clonotypes with MiXCR by TCRdb, which kept only in-frame beta chains. One record per CDR3 amino acid sequence lists the most common genes and DNA. What appears here as the V and J calls and clone size reflects TCRdb's work, not the paper's. This sample comprises 450,000 to 700,000 distinct CDR3 sequences, 35% to 55% of them detected only once. The top ten hold roughly 19% of the sample.

Any patient with an uncontrolled infection, another autoimmune disease, pregnancy or lactation was excluded. Diagnoses were based on clinical symptoms, serum thyroxine and TRAb, thyroid ultrasound and orbital computed tomography. Total RNA was extracted with Trizol reagent, and quality was checked on an Agilent 2100 Bioanalyzer. From its cysteine to its phenylalanine, the CDR3 spans 13 amino acids. Here the CDR3 DNA is all that survives: 39 bases in frame from base 1. The germline V gene provides CDR1 SGHVS and CDR2 FQNEAQ. V and J lose 2 bases and 6 bases, and a span of 10 bases separates them. This clonotype was observed at least ten times. Its cognate antigen has yet to be identified. No much larger clonotype is one base removed from it; base qualities were not supplied.

The rearranged chain carries TRBV7-8 and TRBJ1-1; the D gene lacks a confident call. This receptor was taken from an adult woman with Graves' disease, either hyperthyroidism or ophthalmopathy (not recorded which). The sequencing input was peripheral blood or thyroid tissue (not recorded which). The nucleotide sequence reads as follows: TGTGCCAGCAGCTTATTGCAGGAGGCTGAAGCTTTCTTT. Protein translation: CASSLLQEAEAFF.